This T cell receptor beta chain was observed in a study of CD4 T cells in relation to SARS-CoV-2 and coronaviruses. General observations from the study: Compared with monoreactive clones, crossreactive clones showed significantly weaker SARS-CoV-2 expansion.

Only in-frame clones appear in the TCRdb table, and some are missing; sequencing was by immunoSEQ multiplex PCR. The profile shows tens of thousands of clones, just over 90% of them singletons. Germline-derived CDR1 and CDR2 are SGHNT and YYREEE (reference sequence). The CDR3 extends over 16 amino acids. V lost 4 bases and J 6 bases, leaving 20 bases between the germline ends. This clone occurred once. Its antigen is as yet unknown. This sequence was found in an adult with COVID-19. The sample comprised naive CD4+ T cells from PBMCs. Subset: naive CD4+ T cells isolated by negative enrichment. The chain uses TRBV5-4 and TRBJ2-1; TRBD1 might be the D (6 bases). The CDR3 nucleotides read TGTGCCAGCAGCGCCCCTACAAAACAGGGTTTCAATGAGCAGTTCTTC. Amino acids: CASSAPTKQGFNEQFF.